What follows describes a single T cell receptor (beta chain). Antigen unknown. The CDR3 has 17 residues. The trim removed 4 bases at V and 7 bases at J, leaving 11 bases unmatched. Germline lookup yields CDR1 SGHNT and CDR2 YYREEE (reference sequence). Measured with immunoSEQ multiplex PCR; TCRdb has only the in-frame clones, and not every one. Among about 88,000 clones listed, around 93% were seen once. These data come from a study of graft-versus-host responses after intestinal transplantation. Study as a whole: Tacrolimus plus steroids were given to all recipients for approximately three years, preceded by anti-thymocyte globulin induction.

General study points: Maximum circulating GvH clone levels tracked with early post-transplant HvG decreases. Clonal ratios of graft-versus-host to host-versus-graft in allografts were high for patients exhibiting graft-donor T cell macrochimerism.

The chain has TRBV5-4 and TRBJ2-1; 13 positions match TRBD2. The material was unstimulated CD4+ T cells sorted from spleen or lymph node cells, obtained before transplant. This TCR was recovered from a human donor who was the organ donor for an intestinal transplant. The CDR3 sequence: CASSPKPTSGGYNEQFF. DNA for the CDR3: TGTGCCAGCAGCCCGAAGCCGACTAGCGGGGGGTATAATGAGCAGTTCTTC.